The rows below give T cell receptor beta chains drawn from one sample of a study of T cell responses to AZD1222 COVID-19 vaccine. TCRdb's table, derived via immunoSEQ multiplex PCR, lists solely in-frame clones and lacks some. Of more than 150,000 clones listed, 85% to 95% are singletons. Sequences were derived from peripheral blood, sampled 28 days after the second AZD1222 dose. Source of these receptors: an adult who received the AZD1222 COVID-19 vaccine. CDR3s include the opening cysteine and the closing phenylalanine or tryptophan. D genes are given only for firm matches. Clone size is stated in some rows and not others, as once, few, many or a class when expanded.

TRBJ1-2,NA,NA,TRBV28,CASTSTGRVGYTF,TGTGCCAGCACCTCGACGGGGAGGGTGGGCTACACCTTC
TRBJ2-2,NA,NA,TRBV7-2,CASSLVRGGGELFF,TGTGCCAGCAGCTTAGTCAGGGGCGGCGGGGAGCTGTTTTTT
TRBJ2-5,NA,NA,TRBV5-8,CASSLHGEETQYF,TGTGCCAGCAGCTTGCATGGGGAGGAGACCCAGTACTTC
TRBJ2-5,NA,NA,TRBV4-1,CASSQGGQGRGETQYF,TGCGCCAGCAGCCAAGGGGGGCAGGGCCGGGGAGAGACCCAGTACTTC
TRBJ2-2,NA,once,TRBV11-3,CASSWGFLNTGELFF,TGTGCCAGCAGCTGGGGGTTCCTGAACACCGGGGAGCTGTTTTTT
TRBJ2-1,NA,NA,TRBV4-3,CASSLRMWNEQFF,TGCGCCAGCAGCCTCAGAATGTGGAATGAGCAGTTCTTC
TRBJ1-3,TRBD1,NA,TRBV28,CASIDRGSSGNTIYF,TGTGCCAGCATCGACAGGGGGTCCTCTGGAAACACCATATATTTT
TRBJ1-3,NA,NA,TRBV19,CASTHSRSLFSVPGNTIYF,TGTGCCAGTACCCATTCTCGGTCCCTTTTCTCGGTGCCTGGAAACACCATATATTTT
TRBJ2-1,NA,few,TRBV2,CASTSKRRAEQFF,TGTGCCAGCACCTCGAAGCGGAGGGCTGAGCAGTTCTTC
TRBJ1-2,NA,NA,TRBV4-3,CASSHLDRANYGYTF,TGCGCCAGCAGCCATTTGGACCGAGCTAACTATGGCTACACCTTC
TRBJ2-7,TRBD1,NA,TRBV10-3,CAISDPGTGDYEQYF,TGTGCCATCAGTGACCCCGGGACAGGGGACTACGAGCAGTACTTC
TRBJ2-1,NA,NA,TRBV28,CASREMRESNEQFF,TGTGCCAGCAGGGAGATGAGGGAGAGCAATGAGCAGTTCTTC
TRBJ1-3,NA,NA,TRBV4-3,CASSQDAELESGNTIYF,TGCGCCAGCAGCCAAGATGCGGAGTTGGAGTCTGGAAACACCATATATTTT
TRBJ1-1,NA,NA,TRBV5-1,CASIPRPRTENTEAFF,TGCGCCAGCATCCCCCGTCCCCGGACAGAGAACACTGAAGCTTTCTTT
TRBJ2-1,TRBD2,NA,TRBV19,CASSISSGTSGRGRQFF,TGTGCCAGTAGTATCTCATCCGGGACTAGCGGGAGGGGAAGACAGTTCTTC
TRBJ2-7,NA,NA,TRBV5-8,CASSLALAGYEQYF,TGTGCCAGCAGCTTGGCCTTGGCAGGCTACGAGCAGTACTTC
TRBJ1-2,TRBD1,NA,TRBV9,CASSVGGQGWNGYTF,TGTGCCAGCAGCGTAGGGGGACAGGGATGGAACGGCTACACCTTC
TRBJ1-4,NA,once,TRBV7-2,CASSLAVVANEKLFF,TGTGCCAGCAGCTTAGCGGTGGTGGCTAATGAAAAACTGTTTTTT
TRBJ1-1,NA,NA,TRBV5-4,CASSLAGPLPEAFF,TGTGCCAGCAGCTTGGCAGGGCCTTTGCCTGAAGCTTTCTTT
TRBJ1-1,TRBD1,NA,TRBV2,CASTGGRGNTEAFF,TGTGCCAGTACAGGGGGCCGGGGGAACACTGAAGCTTTCTTT
TRBJ1-1,TRBD1,NA,TRBV27,CASTPRGLSTEAFF,TGTGCCAGCACCCCTAGGGGGCTTTCCACTGAAGCTTTCTTT
TRBJ2-3,TRBD2,NA,TRBV3-1/TRBV3-2,CASSQDRLGGVDTDTQYF,TGTGCCAGCAGCCAAGATAGGTTGGGGGGGGTTGACACAGATACGCAGTATTTT
TRBJ1-2,NA,NA,TRBV6-2/TRBV6-3,CASSYSPNYGYTF,TGTGCCAGCAGTTATAGCCCGAACTATGGCTACACCTTC
TRBJ1-3,NA,NA,TRBV10-2,CASSDKEVTGNTIYF,TGCGCCAGCAGTGATAAGGAGGTCACTGGAAACACCATATATTTT
TRBJ2-5,NA,NA,TRBV18,CASSATGTFEETQYF,TGTGCCAGCTCAGCCACCGGGACATTCGAAGAGACCCAGTACTTC
TRBJ1-4,NA,NA,TRBV2,CASSDVLGRATNEKLFF,TGTGCCAGCAGTGATGTTCTGGGTAGAGCAACTAATGAAAAACTGTTTTTT
TRBJ1-1,NA,NA,TRBV9,CASSVGPEPNTEAFF,TGTGCCAGCAGCGTAGGGCCGGAGCCGAACACTGAAGCTTTCTTT
TRBJ1-2,NA,NA,TRBV19,CARSIDRTRSGYTF,TGTGCCCGTAGTATAGATAGGACGCGGTCTGGCTACACCTTC
TRBJ1-3,NA,NA,TRBV29-1,CSAQGFSGNTIYF,TGCAGCGCTCAGGGGTTCTCTGGAAACACCATATATTTT
TRBJ1-5,NA,NA,TRBV6-2/TRBV6-3,CASSSRTTSNQPQHF,TGTGCCAGCAGTTCGCGGACAACCAGCAATCAGCCCCAGCATTTT
TRBJ2-1,NA,NA,TRBV29-1,CSAAQGQFF,TGCAGCGCGGCTCAGGGGCAGTTCTTC
TRBJ1-5,NA,NA,TRBV12-3/TRBV12-4,CASSLSRNQPQHF,TGTGCCAGCAGTTTATCCCGCAATCAGCCCCAGCATTTT
TRBJ2-7,NA,NA,TRBV28,CASSLGFEQYF,TGTGCCAGCAGTTTGGGGTTCGAGCAGTACTTC
TRBJ2-7,TRBD2,few,TRBV27,CASSSSGTSGSEQYF,TGTGCCAGCAGTTCCTCCGGGACTAGCGGATCCGAGCAGTACTTC
TRBJ1-2,NA,many,TRBV29-1,CSAMDPLMGGYTF,TGCAGCGCTATGGACCCTCTCATGGGCGGCTACACCTTC
TRBJ2-2,TRBD1,NA,TRBV5-1,CASSYRTGDTGELFF,TGCGCCAGCAGCTACCGGACAGGGGACACCGGGGAGCTGTTTTTT
TRBJ2-2,TRBD1,NA,TRBV2,CASSAGQGAFANTGELFF,TGTGCCAGCAGTGCGGGACAGGGGGCGTTCGCGAACACCGGGGAGCTGTTTTTT
TRBJ2-4,TRBD1,NA,TRBV30,CAWTETGGIQYF,TGTGCCTGGACTGAGACAGGGGGCATTCAGTACTTC
TRBJ1-2,NA,NA,TRBV5-1,CASSLYAGEYGYTF,TGCGCCAGCAGCTTGTACGCAGGGGAGTATGGCTACACCTTC
TRBJ1-4,NA,NA,TRBV11-3,CASSPRQVPTNEKLFF,TGTGCCAGCAGCCCGCGACAGGTCCCAACTAATGAAAAACTGTTTTTT
TRBJ1-5,TRBD1,NA,TRBV5-1,CASSPGQVSNQPQHF,TGCGCCAGCAGCCCGGGACAGGTTAGCAATCAGCCCCAGCATTTT
TRBJ2-1,TRBD2,NA,TRBV9,CASSRLAGGTYNEQFF,TGTGCCAGCAGTCGTCTAGCGGGAGGAACCTACAATGAGCAGTTCTTC
TRBJ2-6,NA,NA,TRBV4-3,CASSQDPAGPASGANVLTF,TGCGCCAGCAGCCAAGATCCGGCGGGTCCAGCTTCTGGGGCCAACGTCCTGACTTTC
TRBJ1-5,TRBD1,NA,TRBV2,CASRDRGRGQPQHF,TGTGCCAGCAGAGACAGGGGGCGCGGGCAGCCCCAGCATTTT
TRBJ1-1,TRBD1,NA,TRBV27,CASRHLQGSNTEAFF,TGTGCCAGCAGACACCTACAGGGGTCGAACACTGAAGCTTTCTTT
TRBJ1-2,NA,NA,TRBV28,CASSFQRQTNYGYTF,TGTGCCAGCAGTTTCCAACGACAGACTAACTATGGCTACACCTTC
TRBJ2-7,NA,NA,TRBV2,CASSVWGSYEQYF,TGTGCCAGCAGTGTCTGGGGGTCCTACGAGCAGTACTTC
TRBJ2-1,NA,NA,TRBV27,CASSLAGSYNEQFF,TGTGCCAGCAGTTTAGCGGGCTCCTACAATGAGCAGTTCTTC
TRBJ2-7,TRBD1,NA,TRBV15,CATSVGQGEYEQYF,TGTGCCACCAGCGTCGGACAGGGAGAATACGAGCAGTACTTC
TRBJ1-4,TRBD1,NA,TRBV9,CASSVRPGGEKLFF,TGTGCCAGCAGCGTACGTCCAGGGGGGGAAAAACTGTTTTTT
TRBJ2-3,NA,NA,TRBV19,CASSIRLGISVADTQYF,TGTGCCAGTAGTATAAGGTTGGGGATCAGCGTGGCAGATACGCAGTATTTT
TRBJ1-1,NA,once,TRBV6-1,CASSEGQENEAFF,TGTGCCAGCAGTGAAGGACAGGAGAATGAAGCTTTCTTT
TRBJ1-5,NA,NA,TRBV5-8,CASSLGVGGQPQHF,TGTGCCAGCAGCTTGGGCGTAGGCGGTCAGCCCCAGCATTTT